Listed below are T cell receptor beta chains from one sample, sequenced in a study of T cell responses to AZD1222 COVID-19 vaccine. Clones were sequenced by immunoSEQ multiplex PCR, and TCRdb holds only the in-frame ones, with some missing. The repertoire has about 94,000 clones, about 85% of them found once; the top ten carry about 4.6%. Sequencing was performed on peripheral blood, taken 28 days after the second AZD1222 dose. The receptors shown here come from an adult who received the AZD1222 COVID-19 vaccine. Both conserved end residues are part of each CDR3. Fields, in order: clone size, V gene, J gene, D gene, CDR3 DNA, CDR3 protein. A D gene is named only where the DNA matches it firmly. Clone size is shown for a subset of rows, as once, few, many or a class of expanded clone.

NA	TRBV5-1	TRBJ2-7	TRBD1	TGCGCCAGCAGCTTGGGACAGGGGGACGAGCAGTACTTC	CASSLGQGDEQYF
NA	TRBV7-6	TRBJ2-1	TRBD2	TGTGCCAGCAGCTTAGCGAGTAGCGGGAGCTCCTACAATGAGCAGTTCTTC	CASSLASSGSSYNEQFF
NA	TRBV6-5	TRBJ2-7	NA	TGTGCCACTAGGGGAGCCTACGAGCAGTACTTC	CATRGAYEQYF
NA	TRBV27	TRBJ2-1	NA	TGTGCCAGCAGTTTGGACAGCTCCTACAATGAGCAGTTCTTC	CASSLDSSYNEQFF
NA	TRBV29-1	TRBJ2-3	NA	TGCAGCACTGGCGAGGGAGTGGGAACAGATACGCAGTATTTT	CSTGEGVGTDTQYF
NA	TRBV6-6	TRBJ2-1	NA	TGTGCCAGCAGTTATATGGCCGGGGCCTACAATGAGCAGTTCTTC	CASSYMAGAYNEQFF
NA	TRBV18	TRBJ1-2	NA	TGTGCCAGCTCAGAGAACCAGGGGACGGAGGGCTACACCTTC	CASSENQGTEGYTF
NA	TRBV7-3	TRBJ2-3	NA	TGTGCCAGCAGCTTAGGGGCACATAGCACAGATACGCAGTATTTT	CASSLGAHSTDTQYF
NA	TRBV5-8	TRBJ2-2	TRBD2	TGTGCCAGCAGCTGGGGGACTAGCGGGAGGGCCGGGGAGCTGTTTTTT	CASSWGTSGRAGELFF
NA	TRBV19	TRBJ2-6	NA	TGTGCCAGTTTCGCTAGGGCCTCTGGGGCCAACGTCCTGACTTTC	CASFARASGANVLTF
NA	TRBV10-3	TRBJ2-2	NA	TGTGCCATCAAGCAGAGCGGAGGTCGGAACACCGGGGAGCTGTTTTTT	CAIKQSGGRNTGELFF
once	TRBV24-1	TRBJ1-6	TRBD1	TGTGCCACCAGTGATTCGACAGGGAATTCACCCCTCCACTTT	CATSDSTGNSPLHF
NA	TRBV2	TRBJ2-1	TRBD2	TGTGCCAGCGCACAAGGGACTAGCGGGGGGCTGAAGTTCTTC	CASAQGTSGGLKFF
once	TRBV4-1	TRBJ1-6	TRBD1	TGCGCCAGCAGCCGCGGAGGGGGCGCCGGAAATTCACCCCTCCACTTT	CASSRGGGAGNSPLHF
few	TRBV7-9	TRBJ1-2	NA	TGTGCCAGCAGCTTAGTGCCCGAGTCTGGCTACACCTTC	CASSLVPESGYTF
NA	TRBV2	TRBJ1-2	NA	NA	CASSSSQVSNYGYTF
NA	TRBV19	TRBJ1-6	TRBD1	TGTGCCACCAAAGGCCGGCTTGACAGGGCATCACCCCTCCACTTT	CATKGRLDRASPLHF
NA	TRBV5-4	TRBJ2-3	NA	TGTGCCAGCAGCTTGGATTATAGCGGAACGACGTATTTT	CASSLDYSGTTYF
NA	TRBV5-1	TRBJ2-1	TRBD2	TGCGCCAGCAGCTCCCAAGCGGGGGGGCTTGGTAATGAGCAGTTCTTC	CASSSQAGGLGNEQFF
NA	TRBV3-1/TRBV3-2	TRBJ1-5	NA	TGTGCCAGCAGCCAGGCAACAGGGAACCAGCCCCAGCATTTT	CASSQATGNQPQHF
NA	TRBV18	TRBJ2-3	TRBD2	TGTGCCAGCTCACGGACTAGCGGGAACACAGATACGCAGTATTTT	CASSRTSGNTDTQYF
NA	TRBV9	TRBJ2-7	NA	TGTGCCAGCAGCGTAGGTCCTGAGGGCGAGCAGTACTTC	CASSVGPEGEQYF
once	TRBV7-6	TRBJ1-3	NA	TGTGCCAGCAGCTTAAGCGATTCTCAGACCTCTGGAAACACCATATATTTT	CASSLSDSQTSGNTIYF
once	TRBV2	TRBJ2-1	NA	TGTGCCAGCGTACAGGGTTGGAATGAGCAGTTCTTC	CASVQGWNEQFF
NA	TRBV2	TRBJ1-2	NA	TGTGCCAGCAGTGCCCAGTCTTATGGCTACACCTTC	CASSAQSYGYTF
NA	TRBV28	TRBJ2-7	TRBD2	TGTGCCAGCAGTTGGGGACTAGCGGGATCCTACGAGCAGTACTTC	CASSWGLAGSYEQYF
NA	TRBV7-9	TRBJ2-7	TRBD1	TGTGCCAGCAGCTTAGATTTAGGACAGGGTAGTCCCTACGAGCAGTACTTC	CASSLDLGQGSPYEQYF
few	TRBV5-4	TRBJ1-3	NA	TGTGCCAGCAGCTTGCTGGGTCTAGGAAACACCATATATTTT	CASSLLGLGNTIYF
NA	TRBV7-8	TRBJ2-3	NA	TGTGCCAGCAGCTTAGGAGACGACACAGATACGCAGTATTTT	CASSLGDDTDTQYF
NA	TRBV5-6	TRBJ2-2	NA	TGTGCCAGCAGCAGTCGATGGGGTTTGGACACCGGGGAGCTGTTTTTT	CASSSRWGLDTGELFF
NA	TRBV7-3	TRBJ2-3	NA	TGTGCCAGCAGCTTACAGGGGAGCACAGATACGCAGTATTTT	CASSLQGSTDTQYF
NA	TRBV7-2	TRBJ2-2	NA	TGTGCCAGCACCCTCTCTGGAGGCGGGGAGCTGTTTTTT	CASTLSGGGELFF
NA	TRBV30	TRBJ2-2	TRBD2	TGTGCCTGGGCCGGACTAGCGGGAGTAGGCGGGGAGCTGTTTTTT	CAWAGLAGVGGELFF
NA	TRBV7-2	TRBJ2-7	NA	TGTGCCAGCAGCCCCCGGGGCGGTGCTAGCTCCTACGAGCAGTACTTC	CASSPRGGASSYEQYF
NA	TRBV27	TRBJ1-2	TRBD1	TGTGCCAGCAGTCCTAAGGGGGCGGGGCTCTATGGCTACACCTTC	CASSPKGAGLYGYTF
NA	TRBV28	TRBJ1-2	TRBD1	TGTGCCAGCAGGCGTGGGACAGGGAATTATGGCTACACCTTC	CASRRGTGNYGYTF
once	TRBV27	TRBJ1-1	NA	TGTGCCAGCAGACCTTACCAGGGAGTTGAAGCTTTCTTT	CASRPYQGVEAFF
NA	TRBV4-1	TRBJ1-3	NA	TGCGCCAGCAGCCAAGAAGCGGGGGCTGGAAACACCATATATTTT	CASSQEAGAGNTIYF
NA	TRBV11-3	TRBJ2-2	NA	TGTGCCAGCAGCTTAGATCAAGTTGGCAGGCCGAACACCGGGGAGCTGTTTTTT	CASSLDQVGRPNTGELFF
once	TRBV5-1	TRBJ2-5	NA	TGCGCCAGCAGCTTATGGCAGGGTGGAGAGACCCAGTACTTC	CASSLWQGGETQYF
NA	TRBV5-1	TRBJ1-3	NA	TGCGCCAGCAGCCCTTTCTTGACCCCGACTGGAAACACCATATATTTT	CASSPFLTPTGNTIYF
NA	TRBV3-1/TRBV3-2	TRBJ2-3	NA	TGTGCCAGCAGGGACGTGGATACGCAGTATTTT	CASRDVDTQYF
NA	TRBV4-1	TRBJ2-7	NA	TGCGCCAGCAGCCAAGATTGGGGGTCAAGCGAGCAGTACTTC	CASSQDWGSSEQYF
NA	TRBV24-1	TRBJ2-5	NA	TGTGCCACCAGTGATTGGGGTGGAGAGACCCAGCACTTC	CATSDWGGETQHF
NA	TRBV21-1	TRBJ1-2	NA	TGTGCCAGCAGCAAAGTGAGGCCAGGGGTGGCGATCTATGGCTACACCTTC	CASSKVRPGVAIYGYTF
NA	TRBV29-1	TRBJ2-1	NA	TGCAGCGTTGAAGGGGAAAGAGGGAATGAGCAGTTCTTC	CSVEGERGNEQFF
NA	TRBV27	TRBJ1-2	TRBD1	TGTGCCAGCAGTTTCGACAGGGTGTACTACACCTTC	CASSFDRVYYTF
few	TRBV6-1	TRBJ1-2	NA	TGTGCCAGCAGTGAAGATATCGGCTGGGGGGGGCTCTACTATGGCTACACCTTC	CASSEDIGWGGLYYGYTF
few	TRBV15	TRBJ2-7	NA	TGTGCCACCAGCAGAGATCCAGGCGGCTACGAGCAGTACTTC	CATSRDPGGYEQYF
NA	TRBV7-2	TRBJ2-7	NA	TGTGCCAGCAGCGTACCTCGGGGTGGCCTTCGCTACGAGCAGTACTTC	CASSVPRGGLRYEQYF
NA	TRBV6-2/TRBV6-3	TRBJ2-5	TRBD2	TGTGCCAGCAGTGACGGACTAGCGCAAGAGACCCAGTACTTC	CASSDGLAQETQYF
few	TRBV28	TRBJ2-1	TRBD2	TGTGCCAGCAGCGTTCTAGCGGGAGGGAATGAGCAGTTCTTC	CASSVLAGGNEQFF
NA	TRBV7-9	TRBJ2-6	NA	TGTGCCAGCAGCTGGGCATTCTCTCCCTCTGGGGCCAACGTCCTGACTTTC	CASSWAFSPSGANVLTF
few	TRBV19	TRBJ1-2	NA	TGTGCCAGTACCTCCGTCGGCAGGGGTTTTAATACTAACTATGGCTACACCTTC	CASTSVGRGFNTNYGYTF
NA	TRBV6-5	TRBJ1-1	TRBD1	TGTGCCAGCAGCCTCACAGGGGCCAGCACTGAAGCTTTCTTT	CASSLTGASTEAFF
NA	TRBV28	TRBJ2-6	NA	TGTGCCAGCGGGCAACCCGGGGCCAACGTCCTGACTTTC	CASGQPGANVLTF
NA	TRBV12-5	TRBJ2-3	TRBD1	TGTGCTAGTGGTTTGGGGCGACAGGGGCCTGGCACAGATACGCAGTATTTT	CASGLGRQGPGTDTQYF
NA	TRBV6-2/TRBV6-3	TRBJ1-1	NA	TGTGCCAGCAGCCACACCCCCAGAGGACTGAACACTGAAGCTTTCTTT	CASSHTPRGLNTEAFF
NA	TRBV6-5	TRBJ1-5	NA	TGTGCCAGCAGTTACGACAGCAGCAGAACCCAGCCCCAGCATTTT	CASSYDSSRTQPQHF
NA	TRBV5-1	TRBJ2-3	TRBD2	TGCGCCAGCAGCTTTTACGGGGGGTCTAGCACAGATACGCAGTATTTT	CASSFYGGSSTDTQYF